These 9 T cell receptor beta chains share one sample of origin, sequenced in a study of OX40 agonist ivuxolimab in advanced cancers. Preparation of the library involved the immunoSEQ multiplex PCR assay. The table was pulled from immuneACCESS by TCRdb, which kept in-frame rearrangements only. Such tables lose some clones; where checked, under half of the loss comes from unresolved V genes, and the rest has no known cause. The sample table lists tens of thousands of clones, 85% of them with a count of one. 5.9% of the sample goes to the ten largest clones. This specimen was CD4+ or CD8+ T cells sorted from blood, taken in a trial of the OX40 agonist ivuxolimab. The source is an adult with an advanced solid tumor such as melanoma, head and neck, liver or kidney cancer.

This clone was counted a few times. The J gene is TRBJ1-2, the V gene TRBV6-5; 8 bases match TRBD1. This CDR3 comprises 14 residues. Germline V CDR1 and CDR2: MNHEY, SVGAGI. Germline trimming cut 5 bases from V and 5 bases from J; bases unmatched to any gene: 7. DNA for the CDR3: TGTGCCAGCAGTCCGTGGGACAGGTTTTATGGCTACACCTTC. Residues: CASSPWDRFYGYTF.

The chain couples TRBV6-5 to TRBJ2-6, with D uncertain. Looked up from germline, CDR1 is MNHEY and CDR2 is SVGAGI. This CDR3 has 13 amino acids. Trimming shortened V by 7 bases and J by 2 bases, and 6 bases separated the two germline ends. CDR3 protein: CASNRPGANVLTF. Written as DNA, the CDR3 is TGTGCCAGCAATCGCCCTGGGGCCAACGTCCTGACTTTC.

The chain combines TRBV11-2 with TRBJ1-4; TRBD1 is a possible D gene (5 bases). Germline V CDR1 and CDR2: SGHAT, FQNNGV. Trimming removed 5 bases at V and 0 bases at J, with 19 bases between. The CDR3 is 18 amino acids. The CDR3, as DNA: TGTGCCAGCAGCATCCAGGGAGGGCAATCCGCAACTAATGAAAAACTGTTTTTT. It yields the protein CASSIQGGQSATNEKLFF. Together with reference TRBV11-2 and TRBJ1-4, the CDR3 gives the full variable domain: EAGVAQSPRYKIIEKRQSVAFWCNPISGHATLYWYQQILGQGPKLLIQFQNNGVVDDSQLPKDRFSAERLKGVDSTLKIQPAKLEDSAVYLCASSIQGGQSATNEKLFFGSGTQLSVL.

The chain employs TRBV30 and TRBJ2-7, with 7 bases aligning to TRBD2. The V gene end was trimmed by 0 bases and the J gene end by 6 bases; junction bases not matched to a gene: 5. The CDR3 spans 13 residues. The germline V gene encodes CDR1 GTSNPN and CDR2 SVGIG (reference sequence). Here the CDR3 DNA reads TGTGCCTGGAGTGTGACAGCGGGAACCGAGCAGTACTTC. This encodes CAWSVTAGTEQYF.

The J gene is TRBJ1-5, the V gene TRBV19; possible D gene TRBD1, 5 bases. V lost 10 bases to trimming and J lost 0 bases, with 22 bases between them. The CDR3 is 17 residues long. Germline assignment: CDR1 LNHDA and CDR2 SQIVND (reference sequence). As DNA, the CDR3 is TGTGCCACCAGGGACCTCTACAAGGCGGGTAGCAATCAGCCCCAGCATTTT. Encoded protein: CATRDLYKAGSNQPQHF.

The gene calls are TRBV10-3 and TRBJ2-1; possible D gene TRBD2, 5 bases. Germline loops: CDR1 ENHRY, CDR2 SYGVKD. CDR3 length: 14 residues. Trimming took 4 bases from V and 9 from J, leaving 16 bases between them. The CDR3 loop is CAISGSAERLEQFF. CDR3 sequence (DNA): TGTGCCATCAGTGGCTCAGCGGAGCGGCTTGAGCAGTTCTTC.

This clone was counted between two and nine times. The CDR3 sequence is CASSLTADYEQYF. In DNA, the CDR3 is TGCGCCAGCAGTCTGACGGCAGACTACGAGCAGTACTTC. The chain recombines TRBV5-1 with TRBJ2-7, with no clear D. The CDR3 has 13 amino acids. Germline V CDR1 and CDR2: SGHRS, YFSETQ. Deletions cut 5 bases from V and 3 bases from J, with 12 bases between.

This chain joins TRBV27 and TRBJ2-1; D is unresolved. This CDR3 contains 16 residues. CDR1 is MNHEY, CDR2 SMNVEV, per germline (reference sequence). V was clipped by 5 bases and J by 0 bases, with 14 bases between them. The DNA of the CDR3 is TGTGCCAGCAGTATGACCTTTGACCACTCCTACAATGAGCAGTTCTTC. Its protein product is CASSMTFDHSYNEQFF.

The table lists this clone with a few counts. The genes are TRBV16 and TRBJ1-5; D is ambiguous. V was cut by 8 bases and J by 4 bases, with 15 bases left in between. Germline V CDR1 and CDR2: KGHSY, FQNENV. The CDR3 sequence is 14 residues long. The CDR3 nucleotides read TGTGCCAGCCGCCCCAGAGGTCCAAATCAGCCCCAGCATTTT. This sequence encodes CASRPRGPNQPQHF.